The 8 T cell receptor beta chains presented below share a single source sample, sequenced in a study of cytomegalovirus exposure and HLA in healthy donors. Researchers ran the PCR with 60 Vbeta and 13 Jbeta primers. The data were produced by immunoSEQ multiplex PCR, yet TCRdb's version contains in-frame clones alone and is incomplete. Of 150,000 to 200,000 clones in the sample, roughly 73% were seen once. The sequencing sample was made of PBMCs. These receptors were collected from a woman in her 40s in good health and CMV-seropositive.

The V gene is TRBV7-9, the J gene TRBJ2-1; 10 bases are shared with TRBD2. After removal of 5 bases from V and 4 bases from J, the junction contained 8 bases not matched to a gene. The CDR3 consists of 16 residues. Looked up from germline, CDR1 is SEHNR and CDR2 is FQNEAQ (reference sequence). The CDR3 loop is CASSDAGTSAYNEQFF. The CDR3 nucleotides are TGTGCCAGCAGCGATGCCGGGACTAGCGCGTACAATGAGCAGTTCTTC.

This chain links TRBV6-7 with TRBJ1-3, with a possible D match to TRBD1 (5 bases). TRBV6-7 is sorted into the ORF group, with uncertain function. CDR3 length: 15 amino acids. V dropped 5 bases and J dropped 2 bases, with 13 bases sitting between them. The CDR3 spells CASSGGGLAGNTIYF. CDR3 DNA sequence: TGTGCCAGCAGTGGGGGGGGATTAGCTGGAAACACCATATATTTT.

The CDR3 DNA sequence: TGTGCCAGCAGCTTACGGGGAGACAGGGTTAACACTGAAGCTTTCTTT. It encodes CASSLRGDRVNTEAFF. The rearrangement joins TRBV5-5 to TRBJ1-1; TRBD1 agrees at 7 bases. The CDR3 has 16 residues. The V gene's germline CDR1 is SGHKS and CDR2 YYEKEE (reference sequence). The ends lost 2 bases at V and 2 bases at J; junction bases unmatched: 9. Complete variable domain (other parts from reference TRBV5-5 and TRBJ1-1): DAGVTQSPTHLIKTRGQQVTLRCSPISGHKSVSWYQQVLGQGPQFIFQYYEKEERGRGNFPDRFSARQFPNYSSELNVNALLLGDSALYLCASSLRGDRVNTEAFFGQGTRLTVV.

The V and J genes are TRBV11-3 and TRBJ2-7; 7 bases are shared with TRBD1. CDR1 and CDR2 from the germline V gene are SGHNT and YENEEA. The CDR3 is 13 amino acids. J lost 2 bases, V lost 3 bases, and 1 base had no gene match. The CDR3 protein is CASSLGQTYEQYF. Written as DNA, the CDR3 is TGTGCCAGCAGCTTGGGACAGACCTACGAGCAGTACTTC. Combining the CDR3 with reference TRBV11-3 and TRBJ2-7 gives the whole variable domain EAGVVQSPRYKIIEKKQPVAFWCNPISGHNTLYWYLQNLGQGPELLIRYENEEAVDDSQLPKDRFSAERLKGVDSTLKIQPAELGDSAVYLCASSLGQTYEQYFGPGTRLTVT.

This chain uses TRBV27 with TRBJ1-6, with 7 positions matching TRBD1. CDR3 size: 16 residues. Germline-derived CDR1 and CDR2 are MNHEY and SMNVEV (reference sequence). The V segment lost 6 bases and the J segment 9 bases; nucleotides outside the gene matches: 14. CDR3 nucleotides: TGTGCCAGCAGCGCCCTCATAGGGGGCAATGGTTCACCCCTCCACTTT. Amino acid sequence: CASSALIGGNGSPLHF.

The CDR3, as DNA: TGTGCCAGCAGCTCCATGGGGGGAAGCTACACCTTC. It is translated as CASSSMGGSYTF. This rearrangement joins TRBV7-2 to TRBJ1-2, with TRBD1 as a possible D gene (5 bases). V was trimmed by 4 bases and J by 9 bases, leaving 12 bases between them. Germline CDR1 reads SGHTA; CDR2 reads FQGNSA. The CDR3 is made up of 12 amino acids.

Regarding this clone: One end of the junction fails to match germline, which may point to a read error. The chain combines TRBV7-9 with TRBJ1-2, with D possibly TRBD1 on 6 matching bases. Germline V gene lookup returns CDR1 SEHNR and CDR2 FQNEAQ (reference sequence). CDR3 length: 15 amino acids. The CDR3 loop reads CSSSFFSDSNYGYTF. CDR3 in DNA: TGTTCCAGCAGCTTTTTCTCGGACAGTAACTATGGCTACACCTTC.

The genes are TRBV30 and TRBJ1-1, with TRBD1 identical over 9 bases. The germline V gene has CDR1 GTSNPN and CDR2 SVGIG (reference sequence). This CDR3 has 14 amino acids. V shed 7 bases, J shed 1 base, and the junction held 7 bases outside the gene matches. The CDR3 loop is CASDRGLENTEAFF. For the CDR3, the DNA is TGTGCCTCGGACAGGGGTTTGGAGAACACTGAAGCTTTCTTT.